Listed below are T cell receptor beta chains from one sample, sequenced in a study of blood T cells in healthy people across ages. One entry per CDR3 protein, called by TCRdb with MiXCR from the 5' RACE reads. The sample contains some 710,000 distinct CDR3 sequences, about 46% of which appear only once. The sequencing input was blood. These receptors all stem from an older man in good health. The CDR3 runs from the conserved cysteine through the conserved F or W. Fields, in order: V gene, clone size, J gene, CDR3 protein. A row's size may be missing; if present it is once, few, many or a size class.

TRBV12-3/TRBV12-4	-	TRBJ2-7	CASSAQGQPHREQYF
TRBV18	-	TRBJ2-7	CASSPSGLTDYEQYF
TRBV29-1	-	TRBJ1-4	CSVEIRTPNEKLFF
TRBV5-1	-	TRBJ2-7	CASSPEGSGSSYEQYF
TRBV2	few	TRBJ1-1	CASSEALQAFF
TRBV28	-	TRBJ1-6	CASRPSGGGRSSPLHF
TRBV7-9	-	TRBJ2-1	CASSSARGRGRFEQFF
TRBV5-1	few	-	CASSLDGRRSYEQYF
TRBV3-1	many	TRBJ2-1	CASSLYLNDRGLTYNEQFF
TRBV30	-	TRBJ1-4	CAWSPDSGKLFF
TRBV7-8	few	TRBJ2-1	CASSLATTGLSYNEQFF
TRBV20-1	-	TRBJ2-3	CSARRGHQGDTQYF
TRBV24-1	-	TRBJ2-4	CATSDSLAGVPGQYF
TRBV6-2/TRBV6-3	-	TRBJ1-5	CASSWVQDSNQPQHF
TRBV7-2	few	TRBJ2-1	CASSLGVGLAGNNEQFF
TRBV27	-	TRBJ2-1	CASSLGFSRIGGGPTYAFF
TRBV6-2/TRBV6-3	-	TRBJ2-1	CASSYGRHSYNEQFF
TRBV10-3	-	TRBJ2-7	CAIGGLDSYEQYF
TRBV4-3	-	TRBJ2-3	CASSQEAGTTDTQYF
TRBV6-2/TRBV6-3	-	TRBJ2-1	CASSPTWRRNEQFF
TRBV29-1	-	TRBJ2-5	CSVVLAGVGEQYF
TRBV5-1	-	TRBJ2-1	CASSLVASGSSYSEQFF
TRBV15	-	TRBJ1-5	CATSSQGAGNQPQHF
TRBV6-5	-	TRBJ2-7	CASSDGGGGSYEQYF
TRBV7-2	many	TRBJ2-5	CASSLDPPAGVWETQYF
TRBV6-2/TRBV6-3	-	TRBJ2-1	CASRRTGQGYNEQFF
TRBV12-3/TRBV12-4	few	TRBJ2-1	CASSFRTGVGNEQFF
TRBV12-3/TRBV12-4	once	TRBJ2-5	CASRWWSQETQYF
TRBV25-1	few	TRBJ2-6	CASSEDRGGANVLTF
TRBV4-3	-	TRBJ2-3	CASSLRLADTDTQYF
TRBV20-1	few	TRBJ1-5	CSAIGSDQPQHF
TRBV20-1	few	TRBJ2-5	CSARAADRAQETQYF
TRBV11-3	-	TRBJ2-2	CASSSDPGELFF
TRBV29-1	-	TRBJ2-7	CSGGTDNYEQYF
TRBV30	-	TRBJ2-3	CAWSASKTTGDTQYF
TRBV2	-	TRBJ2-2	CASSTQGAGTGELFF
TRBV7-3	-	TRBJ2-1	CASSLTLTGDEQFF
TRBV7-2	-	TRBJ1-2	CASSHRDRGGGYTF
TRBV27	-	TRBJ2-7	CASSLWADQAYEQYF
TRBV7-2	-	TRBJ2-3	CASGSPKSGTHTQYF
TRBV12-3/TRBV12-4	many	TRBJ2-6	CASTDSGANVLTF
TRBV7-3	-	TRBJ1-1	CASSLGGPGNTEAFF
TRBV5-1	-	TRBJ2-7	CASSLASGGEQYF
TRBV29-1	many	TRBJ2-5	CSVLDRGGEETQYF
TRBV9	-	TRBJ2-3	CASSVAGRHFTDTQYF
TRBV4-1	-	-	CASSQNAAGTGDFYEQYF
TRBV28	-	TRBJ2-7	CASSPASGRGLEQYF
TRBV10-3	-	TRBJ2-3	CATNGAGATDTQYF
TRBV15	-	TRBJ1-5	CATSSRRDRDQPQHF
TRBV20-1	-	TRBJ2-7	CSAARQGLAYEQYF
TRBV30	-	TRBJ1-2	CAWSHTGNNGYTF
TRBV27	-	TRBJ1-2	CASSVGTGHYGYTF
TRBV5-1	-	TRBJ2-3	CASSALARTDTQYF